A single TCR beta chain is shown here with its context. Trimming took off 5 bases at V and 2 bases at J, with 14 bases between the two ends. Looked up from germline, CDR1 is SGHNT and CDR2 is YYREEE (reference sequence). This CDR3 is built from 15 residues. These data belong to a study of blood T cell repertoires in COVID-19. Study at large: The study drew acute and convalescent COVID-19 samples from the United States, Italy and Spain.

Using immunoSEQ multiplex PCR, the repertoire was profiled, and TCRdb retains in-frame clones only, with some absent. The table has some 140,000 clones, roughly 83% seen once; the top ten hold over 10%. This receptor was obtained from a woman aged 55-70 years with COVID-19, enrolled during active disease. Material: peripheral blood. The J gene is TRBJ1-3, the V gene TRBV5-4; D is possibly TRBD1 (6 bases). The CDR3 DNA sequence: TGTGCCAGCAGTCGACTCGGGACACCTGGAAACACCATATATTTT. Residues: CASSRLGTPGNTIYF.